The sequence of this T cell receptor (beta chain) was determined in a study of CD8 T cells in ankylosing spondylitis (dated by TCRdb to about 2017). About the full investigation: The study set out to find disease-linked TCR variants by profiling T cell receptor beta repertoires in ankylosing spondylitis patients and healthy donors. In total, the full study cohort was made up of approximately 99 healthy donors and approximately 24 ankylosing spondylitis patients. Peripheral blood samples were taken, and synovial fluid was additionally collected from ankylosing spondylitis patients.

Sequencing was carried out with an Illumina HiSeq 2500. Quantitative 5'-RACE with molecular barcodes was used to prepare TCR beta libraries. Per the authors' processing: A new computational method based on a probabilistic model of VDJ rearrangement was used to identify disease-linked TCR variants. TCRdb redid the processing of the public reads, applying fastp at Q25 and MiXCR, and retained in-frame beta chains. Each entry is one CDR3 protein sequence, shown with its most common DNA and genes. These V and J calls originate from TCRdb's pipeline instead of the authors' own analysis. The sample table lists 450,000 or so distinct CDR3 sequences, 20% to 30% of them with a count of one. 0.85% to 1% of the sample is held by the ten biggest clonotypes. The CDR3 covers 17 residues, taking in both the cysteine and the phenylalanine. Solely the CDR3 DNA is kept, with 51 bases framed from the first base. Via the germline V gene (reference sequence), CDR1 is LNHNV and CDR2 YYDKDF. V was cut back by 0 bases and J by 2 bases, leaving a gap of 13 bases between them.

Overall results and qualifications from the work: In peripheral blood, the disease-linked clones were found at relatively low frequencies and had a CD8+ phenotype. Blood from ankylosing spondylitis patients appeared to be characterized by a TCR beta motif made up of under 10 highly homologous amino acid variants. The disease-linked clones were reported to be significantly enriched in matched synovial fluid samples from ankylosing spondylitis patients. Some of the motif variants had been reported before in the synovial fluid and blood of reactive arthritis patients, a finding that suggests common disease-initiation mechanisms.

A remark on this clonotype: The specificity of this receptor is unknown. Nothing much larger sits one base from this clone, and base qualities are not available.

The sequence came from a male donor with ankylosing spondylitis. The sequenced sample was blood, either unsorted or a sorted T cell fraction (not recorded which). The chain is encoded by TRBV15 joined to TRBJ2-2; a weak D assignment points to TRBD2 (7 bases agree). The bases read TGTGCCACCAGCAGAGATCGGGGGGCCACCAACACCGGGGAGCTGTTTTTT. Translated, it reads CATSRDRGATNTGELFF.